The 20 T cell receptor beta chains listed next were all sequenced from one sample in a study of post-analysis software for immune sequencing data (dated by TCRdb to between 2014 and 2016). Beyond this particular receptor, the publication reports: About 5 TRBV segments, including TRBV5-6, TRBV5-1 and TRBV20-1, were significantly more frequent in patients than controls.

The library was built by means of PCR. These reads were obtained on an Illumina HiSeq 2500. To reduce PCR and sequencing biases, unique molecular identifiers were incorporated into the TCR beta cDNA libraries. TCRdb applied fastp at Q25 and MiXCR to the public reads, then kept only in-frame beta chains. CDR3 protein duplicates are merged, each entry listing the most common genes and DNA. Present in this sample are about 770,000 distinct CDR3 sequences, about 45% of which were seen just once. Approximately 5% of the sample goes to the ten largest clones. Their antigen targets remain unknown. Specimen: blood. The receptor set was obtained from a girl aged 5-17 years with multiple sclerosis.

The genes are TRBV9 and TRBJ2-1; TRBD2 is a possible D gene (5 bases). V was cut by 4 bases and J by 7 bases, with 15 bases left in between. Germline V gives CDR1 SGDLS, CDR2 YYNGEE. CDR3 length equals 14 residues. The CDR3 DNA sequence: TGTGCCAGCAGCCGAGGGCCGCTAGCTAATGAGCAGTTCTTC. It translates to CASSRGPLANEQFF.

This sequence joins TRBV29-1 and TRBJ2-1; TRBD2 agrees at 14 bases. Germline V lookup: CDR1 SQVTM, CDR2 ANQGSEA. The CDR3 runs to 14 residues. Trimming at V came to 7 bases and at J to 5 bases, leaving 4 bases not matched to a gene. Here the CDR3 reads CSAQGLAGDNEQFF. The CDR3 DNA sequence: TGCAGCGCCCAGGGACTAGCGGGGGACAATGAGCAGTTCTTC.

Comment on this clonotype: A read error may produce the germline difference seen at one junction end. CDR3 bases: TGTGCCGGCAGCTCCCTCCTACAGGGAACAAAGAACTACGAGCAGTACTTC. It yields the protein CAGSSLLQGTKNYEQYF. The rearrangement uses TRBV7-6 and TRBJ2-5, with D perhaps TRBD1 (6 bases). The J call may be faulty, since TRBJ2-7 better matches the DNA end. CDR3 length: 17 residues. Germline V gene data show CDR1 as SGHVS and CDR2 as FNYEAQ.

This clonotype has a handful of counts. The gene calls are TRBV7-6 and TRBJ2-1; 8 bases align to TRBD2. Germline loops: CDR1 SGHVS, CDR2 FNYEAQ. V lost 5 bases, J lost 8 bases, and 11 bases stayed unmatched. CDR3 size: 15 residues. The CDR3 sequence: CASSPAAGGGDEQFF. The CDR3 DNA sequence: TGTGCCAGCAGCCCAGCCGCGGGAGGCGGCGATGAGCAGTTCTTC.

This clonotype turned up a few times. The chain links TRBV27 to TRBJ1-6; D uncertain. CDR1 is MNHEY, CDR2 SMNVEV, per germline (reference sequence). The CDR3 totals 14 residues. The V end lost 1 base, the J end lost 7 bases, and 8 bases lay between the germline ends. CDR3 nucleotide sequence: TGTGCCAGCAGTTTATTCAAATCGAATTCACCCCTCCACTTT. Its protein is CASSLFKSNSPLHF.

The chain carries TRBV20-1 and TRBJ2-4; D possibly uses TRBD1 or TRBD2 (5 bases each). Matching the DNA end better, TRBJ2-7 makes the J call doubtful. CDR1 and CDR2 from the germline V gene are DFQATT and SNEGSKA (reference sequence). The CDR3 length is 14 residues. DNA of the CDR3: TGCAGTGCTAGGGGGGATCACGAAGCCTACGAGCAGTACTTC. This encodes CSARGDHEAYEQYF.

The CDR3 DNA sequence: TGTGCCAGCAGCCAAGATATAGCGGGCCTTAACAATGAGCAGTTCTTC. This gives the protein CASSQDIAGLNNEQFF. The gene calls are TRBV3-1 and TRBJ2-1; TRBD2 aligns across 7 bases. Germline CDR1 is LGHDT and CDR2 is YNNKEL (reference sequence). Trimming took 0 bases from V and 5 from J; bases not matched to a gene: 7. CDR3 length: 16 residues.

The gene calls are TRBV6-6 and TRBJ1-2, with a weak D call TRBD1 (6 bases). The V gene lost 6 bases and the J gene lost 6 bases, with 11 bases spanning the gap. This CDR3 is 12 amino acids long. The germline gives CDR1 MNHNY, CDR2 SVGAGI (reference sequence). CDR3 in amino acids: CASRNRADGYTF. Here the CDR3 DNA reads TGTGCCAGCAGGAACAGGGCTGATGGCTACACCTTC.

The V and J genes are TRBV20-1 and TRBJ2-5; 10 positions agree with TRBD1. The J call is in doubt because the DNA end fits TRBJ2-7 better. In germline, CDR1 is DFQATT, CDR2 SNEGSKA (reference sequence). The CDR3 is 14 amino acids. The CDR3 region is CSATAGTGVHEQYF. DNA of the CDR3: TGCAGTGCCACGGCCGGGACAGGGGTGCACGAGCAGTACTTC.

The V call is TRBV20-1, the J call TRBJ2-1; D possibly corresponds to TRBD2 (5 bases). V shed 1 base and J shed 1 base, with 14 bases lying between them. The CDR3 consists of 16 residues. Germline V gene sequence: CDR1 DFQATT, CDR2 SNEGSKA (reference sequence). The CDR3 here is CSARVVEGVSYNEQFF. In DNA form, the CDR3 reads TGCAGTGCTAGAGTTGTTGAGGGAGTTTCCTACAATGAGCAGTTCTTC.

The chain uses TRBV27 and TRBJ1-5; D ambiguous. V dropped 2 bases and J dropped 2 bases, with 7 bases sitting between them. This CDR3 is built from 14 residues. Germline V gene data show CDR1 as MNHEY and CDR2 as SMNVEV (reference sequence). Written as DNA, the CDR3 is TGTGCCAGCAGTTTAGTGGCCCGCAATCAGCCCCAGCATTTT. It codes for CASSLVARNQPQHF.

A few counts support this clonotype. The gene calls are TRBV6-6 and TRBJ1-1; D is unclear. Germline V gene sequence: CDR1 MNHNY, CDR2 SVGAGI (reference sequence). The CDR3 extends over 17 amino acids. The V gene lost 5 bases and the J gene lost 2 bases, with 21 bases spanning the gap. CDR3 residues: CASSPLRGFNLNTEAFF. CDR3 sequence (DNA): TGTGCCAGCAGTCCGTTGCGGGGATTTAATTTAAACACTGAAGCTTTCTTT.

The rearrangement uses TRBV20-1 and TRBJ2-7; 9 bases match TRBD2. Germline V gene lookup returns CDR1 DFQATT and CDR2 SNEGSKA (reference sequence). The CDR3 extends over 15 amino acids. After removal of 5 bases from V and 3 bases from J, the junction contained 11 bases not matched to a gene. CDR3 nucleotides: TGCAGTGCTGTACCCGGGACTAGCAGTTACTACGAGCAGTACTTC. Translating gives CSAVPGTSSYYEQYF.

This chain joins TRBV6-5 and TRBJ2-7; 10 bases match TRBD1. After removal of 8 bases from V and 2 bases from J, the junction contained 6 bases not matched to a gene. CDR1 and CDR2 from the germline V gene are MNHEY and SVGAGI. There are 14 residues in the CDR3. For the CDR3, the DNA is TGTGCCAGCCCCTCGGGGACAGGGGCCTACGAGCAGTACTTC. Amino acids: CASPSGTGAYEQYF.

The gene calls are TRBV12-3 or TRBV12-4 and TRBJ1-1; D is possibly TRBD1 (5 bases). Trimming took off 6 bases at V and 3 bases at J, with 14 bases between the two ends. The CDR3 is made up of 14 amino acids. CDR3 sequence (DNA): TGTGCCAGCAGCCCCAGGGCCGCGGACACTGAAGCTTTCTTT. Its protein product is CASSPRAADTEAFF.

The chain combines TRBV11-1 with TRBJ2-7, with D possibly being TRBD2 (6 bases). Germline V CDR1 and CDR2: SGHAT, FQDESV (reference sequence). The CDR3 length is 14 residues. V lost 5 bases and J 4 bases, leaving 15 bases between the germline ends. This chain's CDR3 is CASSEQGGPYEQYF. DNA for the CDR3: TGTGCCAGCAGCGAGCAGGGAGGACCTTACGAGCAGTACTTC.

The rearrangement links TRBV29-1 to TRBJ2-7; D is unclear. The closer fit of TRBJ2-5 to the DNA end suggests the J call may be wrong. Germline loops: CDR1 SQVTM, CDR2 ANQGSEA. The CDR3 loop spans 12 amino acids. In DNA, the CDR3 is TGCAGCGCCCTGGGGTGGTGGGAGACCCAGTACTTC. This gives the protein CSALGWWETQYF.

A few counts support this clonotype. This rearrangement joins TRBV12-3 or TRBV12-4 to TRBJ2-7; no clear D. Trimming cost V 5 bases and J 0 bases, with 11 bases left between them. The CDR3 extends over 14 amino acids. The CDR3 is CASSLDRNSYEQYF. The CDR3 nucleotides are TGTGCCAGCAGTCTTGATCGGAACTCCTACGAGCAGTACTTC.

For this clonotype: A read error may be the cause here, since a much bigger clone is one base away. The CDR3 region has the DNA TGTGCCAACAGTCTTCGGGTAGCGGGGTACAATGAGCAGTTCTTC. Encoded protein: CANSLRVAGYNEQFF. This rearrangement joins TRBV28 to TRBJ2-1, with 8 bases matching TRBD2. Looked up from germline, CDR1 is MDHEN and CDR2 is SYDVKM. The CDR3 totals 15 residues.

V usage is TRBV7-6 and J usage is TRBJ2-1; D uncertain. The germline gives CDR1 SGHVS, CDR2 FNYEAQ. V gave up 1 base and J gave up 8 bases, with 15 bases separating them. CDR3 length equals 15 residues. CDR3 sequence: CASSLEDHSLDEQFF. The DNA of the CDR3 is TGTGCCAGCAGCTTAGAGGACCACAGTTTGGATGAGCAGTTCTTC.